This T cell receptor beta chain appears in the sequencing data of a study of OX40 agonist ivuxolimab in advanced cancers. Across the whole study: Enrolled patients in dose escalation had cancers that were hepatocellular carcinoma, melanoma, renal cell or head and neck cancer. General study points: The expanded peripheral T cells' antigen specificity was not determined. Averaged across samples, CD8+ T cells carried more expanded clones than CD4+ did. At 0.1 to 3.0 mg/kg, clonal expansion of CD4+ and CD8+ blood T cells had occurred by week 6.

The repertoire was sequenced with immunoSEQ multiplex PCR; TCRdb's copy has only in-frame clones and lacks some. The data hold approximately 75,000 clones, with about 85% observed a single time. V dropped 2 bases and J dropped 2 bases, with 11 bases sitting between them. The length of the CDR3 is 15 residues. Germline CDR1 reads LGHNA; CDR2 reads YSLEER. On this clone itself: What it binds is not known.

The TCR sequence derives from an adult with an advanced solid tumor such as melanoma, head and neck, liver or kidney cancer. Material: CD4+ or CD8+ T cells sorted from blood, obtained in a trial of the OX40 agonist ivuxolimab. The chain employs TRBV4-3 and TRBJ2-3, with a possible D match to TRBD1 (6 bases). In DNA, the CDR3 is TGCGCCAGCAGCCAAAGGGGGATTTCCACAGATACGCAGTATTTT. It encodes CASSQRGISTDTQYF.